These T cell receptor beta chains were read from a single sample in a study of blood T cell repertoires in COVID-19. Profiling relied on immunoSEQ multiplex PCR, and the TCRdb table lists in-frame clones only, not all of them. This sample has about 210,000 clones, with around 85% found just once. Specimen: peripheral blood. Receptors originate from a woman aged 70-85 years with COVID-19, enrolled during active disease. The CDR3 runs from the conserved cysteine through the conserved F or W. Fields, in order: D gene, V gene, clone size, J gene, CDR3 protein, CDR3 DNA. The D gene is left open where the match is weak. The size of a clone is reported for some rows only, either as once, few or many, or as a class for expanded clones.

-	TRBV7-2	-	TRBJ1-3	CASSLGQLSSGNTIYF	TGTGCCAGCAGCCTTGGACAGCTGAGCTCTGGAAACACCATATATTTT
TRBD2	TRBV4-3	once	TRBJ2-1	CASSQGGGGSSYNEQFF	TGCGCCAGCAGCCAAGGTGGCGGGGGGTCGTCCTACAATGAGCAGTTCTTC
TRBD1	TRBV27	-	TRBJ1-1	CASGDRGRVTEAFF	TGTGCCAGCGGCGACAGGGGCCGGGTTACTGAAGCTTTCTTT
-	TRBV7-2	once	TRBJ1-2	CASNLGAIYGYTF	TGTGCCAGCAACTTAGGGGCTATCTATGGCTACACCTTC
TRBD1	TRBV7-9	-	TRBJ1-5	CARDRGDQPQHF	TGTGCCAGGGACAGGGGGGATCAGCCCCAGCATTTT
TRBD1	TRBV24-1	-	TRBJ2-1	CAIGTGGSNEQFF	TGTGCCATCGGGACAGGGGGGTCGAATGAGCAGTTCTTC
TRBD1	TRBV14	-	TRBJ2-7	CASSRGQGTYEQYF	TGTGCCAGCAGCCGGGGACAGGGCACCTACGAGCAGTACTTC
TRBD1	TRBV5-1	-	TRBJ1-1	CASSPDRDRLNTEAFF	TGCGCCAGCAGCCCTGACCGGGACAGGTTGAACACTGAAGCTTTCTTT
-	TRBV5-5	-	TRBJ2-7	CASSLHIYEQYF	TGTGCCAGCAGCCTCCACATCTACGAGCAGTACTTC
TRBD1	TRBV19	once	TRBJ1-4	CASRDRGGEKLFF	TGTGCCAGTAGGGACAGGGGTGGGGAAAAACTGTTTTTT
-	TRBV5-1	-	TRBJ2-3	CASSGGRPGVRTDTQYF	TGCGCCAGCAGCGGGGGACGTCCGGGGGTTCGCACAGATACGCAGTATTTT
TRBD2	TRBV6-1	-	TRBJ2-7	CASSGPSLAGGRSVFYEQYF	TGTGCCAGCAGTGGTCCCTCGTTAGCGGGGGGGAGAAGCGTTTTCTACGAGCAGTACTTC
-	TRBV7-2	-	TRBJ1-6	CASSETYNISPLHF	TGTGCCAGCAGCGAGACATATAACATTTCACCCCTCCACTTT
-	TRBV7-2	-	TRBJ1-4	CASSLRGAGNEKLFF	TGTGCCAGCAGCTTACGGGGGGCGGGAAATGAAAAACTGTTTTTT
-	TRBV11-3	-	TRBJ1-1	CASSLGQGEAFF	TGTGCCAGCAGCTTAGGGCAGGGTGAAGCTTTCTTT
TRBD1	TRBV10-3	-	TRBJ1-2	CAISGPRDSNYGYTF	TGTGCCATCAGTGGCCCCCGGGACAGTAACTATGGCTACACCTTC
-	TRBV19	-	TRBJ1-2	CASSLPAGVLYGYTF	TGTGCCAGTAGTCTACCCGCGGGGGTATTGTATGGCTACACCTTC
-	TRBV9	-	TRBJ2-2	CASSGFRVTGELFF	TGTGCCAGCAGCGGGTTCAGGGTTACCGGGGAGCTGTTTTTT
-	TRBV4-3	-	TRBJ2-1	CASSQGPSPSSYNEQFF	TGCGCCAGCAGCCAAGGCCCTAGTCCTAGCTCCTACAATGAGCAGTTCTTC
-	TRBV2	few	TRBJ1-1	CASRYGEIEAFF	TGTGCCAGCAGGTACGGGGAGATTGAAGCTTTCTTT
TRBD2	TRBV6-2/TRBV6-3	-	TRBJ2-3	CASSLLAGGFTDTQYF	TGTGCCAGCAGTCTTCTAGCGGGAGGGTTTACAGATACGCAGTATTTT
TRBD1	TRBV11-3	once	TRBJ2-5	CASSSFDRGDQETQYF	TGTGCCAGCAGCTCATTCGACAGGGGAGATCAAGAGACCCAGTACTTC
-	TRBV10-2	-	TRBJ1-5	CASSELNQPQHF	TGCGCCAGCAGTGAGCTCAATCAGCCCCAGCATTTT